These T cell receptor beta chains were read from a single sample in a study of blood T cell repertoires in COVID-19. This table comes from immunoSEQ multiplex PCR, and its TCRdb copy is limited to in-frame clones, with some not included. The data show approximately 150,000 clones, around 87% seen once. Sequenced input: peripheral blood. Source of these receptors: a man over 45 who had recovered from COVID-19. CDR3s include the opening cysteine and the closing phenylalanine or tryptophan. A D gene is named only where the DNA matches it firmly. Not every row has a clone size; where given, it reads once, few, many or a size class.

V	size	D	J	DNA	CDR3
TRBV30	.	TRBD1	TRBJ1-1	TGTGCCTGGAGTGTTGACAGGGGAGGTGGTTGGAACACTGAAGCTTTCTTT	CAWSVDRGGGWNTEAFF
TRBV19	.	.	TRBJ1-5	TGTGCCAGTAGTATGTTGGGCCAGCCCCAGCATTTT	CASSMLGQPQHF
TRBV10-3	.	TRBD1	TRBJ1-2	TGTGCCATCAGTGAGGGGACAGGGGAGCTTTATGGCTACACCTTC	CAISEGTGELYGYTF
TRBV9	.	TRBD1	TRBJ2-5	TGTGCCAGCAATCAGGGGGCCGAGACCCAGTACTTC	CASNQGAETQYF
TRBV12-5	.	.	TRBJ1-5	TGTGCTAGTGTCCTGGGGGCAGGGAATCAGCCCCAGCATTTT	CASVLGAGNQPQHF
TRBV5-1	.	.	TRBJ2-3	TGCGCCAGCAGCTTGCCTAGCACAGATACGCAGTATTTT	CASSLPSTDTQYF
TRBV2	.	TRBD2	TRBJ2-3	TGTGCCAGCAGTGATCAGCGGGGGGGCCTTTCGGATACGCAGTATTTT	CASSDQRGGLSDTQYF
TRBV7-3	.	.	TRBJ2-2	TGTGCCAGCAGCTTAACACTGTACACCGGGGAGCTGTTTTTT	CASSLTLYTGELFF
TRBV3-1/TRBV3-2	.	.	TRBJ1-1	TGTGCCAGCAGCCAAGAAAGGAGCAGGGGTGAAGCTTTCTTT	CASSQERSRGEAFF
TRBV6-5	.	.	TRBJ2-7	TGTGCCAGCAGTTACTCGACCAGGGCCCCCTACGAGCAGTACTTC	CASSYSTRAPYEQYF
TRBV2	.	.	TRBJ2-3	TGTGCCAGCAGTGAACAGTCAGGAAGCACAGATACGCAGTATTTT	CASSEQSGSTDTQYF
TRBV5-4	once	.	TRBJ1-2	TGTGCCAGCAGCGGCGGGGACGTTAACTATGGCTACACCTTC	CASSGGDVNYGYTF
TRBV7-9	.	TRBD1	TRBJ1-1	TGTGCCAGCAGCTTAGGCGATCTGGACAGGGTTAACACTGAAGCTTTCTTT	CASSLGDLDRVNTEAFF
TRBV18	.	TRBD1	TRBJ1-1	TGTGCCAGCTCAGATTTAGGCGACAGGGGGAGTGAAGCTTTCTTT	CASSDLGDRGSEAFF
TRBV27	once	TRBD1	TRBJ1-6	TGTGCCAGCAGAGTGGGACAGGGGGCCCGTGGGGAGAATTCACCCCTCCACTTT	CASRVGQGARGENSPLHF
TRBV7-9	.	TRBD1	TRBJ2-7	TGTGCCAGCAGCCAGGGACAGGGGGCGCACGAGCAGTACTTC	CASSQGQGAHEQYF
TRBV5-6	.	TRBD1	TRBJ1-6	TGTGCCAGCAGCTCGCCGGGACAGGGGTCGAATAATTCACCCCTCCACTTT	CASSSPGQGSNNSPLHF
TRBV5-1	.	TRBD2	TRBJ2-5	TGCGCCAGCAGCTTTGGGGCGGGGGGAATCCAAGAGACCCAGTACTTC	CASSFGAGGIQETQYF
TRBV5-8	.	TRBD1	TRBJ2-7	TGTGCCAGCAGCAGGGGACAGGGGACACATACTCCTCGGTACTTC	CASSRGQGTHTPRYF
TRBV3-1/TRBV3-2	.	TRBD1	TRBJ2-1	TGTGCCAGCAGCCTCGACAGGGGGCGGCCCCCCTACAATGAGCAGTTCTTC	CASSLDRGRPPYNEQFF
TRBV18	.	.	TRBJ2-5	TGTGCCAGCTCACCTTCACAGGGAAACGGCGAGACCCAGTACTTC	CASSPSQGNGETQYF
TRBV10-3	.	TRBD1	TRBJ1-1	TGTGCCATCAGTGAGCGGGGACAGACTGCTGAAGCTTTCTTT	CAISERGQTAEAFF
TRBV9	.	.	TRBJ2-7	TGTGCCAGCAGCGTAGAAGAGTACTCCTACGAGCAGTACTTC	CASSVEEYSYEQYF
TRBV5-1	.	TRBD1	TRBJ1-1	TGCGCCAGCAGCTTGGATCCCAGGGGGCCCAGCACTGAAGCTTTCTTT	CASSLDPRGPSTEAFF
TRBV6-5	once	.	TRBJ1-1	TGTGCCAGCAGCGAGGGGGGGATCACTGAAGCTTTCTTT	CASSEGGITEAFF
TRBV5-4	.	TRBD1	TRBJ2-5	TGTGCCAGCAGAAACAGGGGTTCGGAGACCCAGTACTTC	CASRNRGSETQYF
TRBV4-1	.	.	TRBJ2-5	TGCGCCAGCAGCCGCGGGGGCGAGGGGACCCAGTACTTC	CASSRGGEGTQYF
TRBV9	.	.	TRBJ1-1	TGTGCCAGCAGCGAACGGGCGGGGGTTGACACTGAAGCTTTCTTT	CASSERAGVDTEAFF
TRBV5-1	.	TRBD1	TRBJ2-5	TGCGCCAGCAGCCGGGGGACAGGGAGAATGGAGACCCAGTACTTC	CASSRGTGRMETQYF
TRBV5-6	.	.	TRBJ2-1	TGTGCCAGCAGCTTGGGGATAGACACCCCTGAGCAGTTCTTC	CASSLGIDTPEQFF
TRBV7-6	.	TRBD2	TRBJ2-5	TGTGCCAGCAGCTTAGAGCCGCGGGCTAGCGGGCTTGAGACCCAGTACTTC	CASSLEPRASGLETQYF